These 32 T cell receptor beta chains share one sample of origin, sequenced in a study of shared clonotypes between healthy human individuals. Assay: immunoSEQ multiplex PCR; the TCRdb copy retains only in-frame clones and omits some. Among 2 million to 3 million clones listed, around nine tenths were seen once. Sequencing was performed on naive CD4+ T cells sorted from blood. The subset denotes: CD45RA+ positively selected. These receptors originate from a man aged 18 to 29 in good health.

The J gene is TRBJ2-7, the V gene TRBV30; D is unclear. Looked up from germline, CDR1 is GTSNPN and CDR2 is SVGIG (reference sequence). This CDR3 spans 13 amino acids. V shed 2 bases and J shed 6 bases, with 14 bases lying between them. In DNA, the CDR3 is TGTGCCTGGAGTTCCAATCTTGCTGGCGAGCAGTACTTC. This translates into CAWSSNLAGEQYF.

V usage is TRBV6-1 and J usage is TRBJ2-7; TRBD2 might be the D (6 bases). Between the trimmed V and J ends, which lost 5 bases and 7 bases, there was a span of 18 bases. The CDR3 extends over 14 amino acids. The germline V gene has CDR1 MNHNS and CDR2 SASEGT. The CDR3 bases are TGTGCCAGCAGTCCCGGGTGGCCTAGCGAAGAGCAGTACTTC. It encodes CASSPGWPSEEQYF.

The rearrangement joins TRBV19 to TRBJ2-2, with D tentatively TRBD1 (6 bases). From germline, CDR1 is LNHDA and CDR2 SQIVND (reference sequence). The CDR3 loop spans 14 amino acids. Trimming left V 4 bases short and J 5 bases short, with 11 bases between. CDR3 DNA: TGTGCCAGTAGTAGTCAGGGGCGAACCGGGGAGCTGTTTTTT. It is translated as CASSSQGRTGELFF.

CDR3 region: CASSFKTNYGYTF. CDR3 DNA: TGTGCCAGCAGTTTTAAGACTAACTATGGCTACACCTTC. The chain employs TRBV28 and TRBJ1-2; D gene ambiguous. The CDR3 has 13 amino acids. V was trimmed by 3 bases and J by 0 bases, leaving 5 bases between them. Germline values: CDR1 MDHEN, CDR2 SYDVKM.

There are a few counts of this clone. This chain links TRBV18 with TRBJ1-1; D not resolved. Trimming removed 2 bases at V and 6 bases at J, with 10 bases between. This CDR3 contains 13 residues. Germline V gene data show CDR1 as KGHSH and CDR2 as LQKENI. CDR3 in amino acids: CASSPRAGPEAFF. DNA of the CDR3: TGTGCCAGCTCACCAAGGGCAGGACCTGAAGCTTTCTTT.

The chain joins TRBV7-8 to TRBJ1-1; D might be TRBD1 (5 bases). Trimming shortened V by 2 bases and J by 8 bases, and 18 bases separated the two germline ends. Germline loops: CDR1 SGHVS, CDR2 FQNEAQ. This CDR3 comprises 15 residues. CDR3: CASSLLRGEDLEAFF. The CDR3 bases are TGTGCCAGCAGCTTACTACGGGGGGAGGATCTAGAAGCTTTCTTT.

This clone was seen just once. V gene TRBV6-5 combines with J gene TRBJ2-3; tentatively, D is TRBD2 (6 bases). This CDR3 contains 16 residues. V was clipped by 0 bases and J by 1 base, with 11 bases between them. Germline V lookup: CDR1 MNHEY, CDR2 SVGAGI. CDR3 DNA: TGTGCCAGCAGTTACTCAGACGGGAGCCGCACAGATACGCAGTATTTT. Encoded protein: CASSYSDGSRTDTQYF.

The chain joins TRBV11-2 to TRBJ2-2; no definite D call. V lost 4 bases and J lost 2, with 5 bases in between. The CDR3 spans 13 residues. Looked up from germline, CDR1 is SGHAT and CDR2 is FQNNGV. CDR3 coding DNA: TGTGCCAGCAGCTCCCGAAACACCGGGGAGCTGTTTTTT. Residues: CASSSRNTGELFF.

The J gene is TRBJ2-1, the V gene TRBV12-5; D may be TRBD1 (6 bases). CDR1 is LGHNT, CDR2 FRNRAP, per germline. V shed 3 bases and J shed 5 bases, with 20 bases lying between them. This CDR3 contains 17 residues. Written as DNA, the CDR3 is TGTGCTAGTGGTTTCCTCGGGAAACAGGGAGATAACAATGAGCAGTTCTTC. Amino acid sequence: CASGFLGKQGDNNEQFF.

This sequence joins TRBV18 and TRBJ2-7; D call uncertain. V was trimmed by 2 bases and J by 6 bases, leaving 14 bases between them. The CDR3 runs to 14 residues. CDR1 is KGHSH, CDR2 LQKENI, per germline. CDR3 amino acids: CASSPGTVSLEQYF. CDR3 bases: TGTGCCAGCTCACCAGGTACAGTGAGTCTCGAGCAGTACTTC.

The chain uses TRBV7-2 and TRBJ2-2; perhaps TRBD2 as D (6 bases). The V end lost 5 bases, the J end lost 3 bases, and 16 bases lay between the germline ends. From germline, CDR1 is SGHTA and CDR2 FQGNSA. This CDR3 spans 16 amino acids. CDR3 sequence reads: CASSLPGRRDTGELFF. As DNA, the CDR3 is TGTGCCAGCAGCCTTCCCGGGAGACGTGACACCGGGGAGCTGTTTTTT.

The chain recombines TRBV6-5 with TRBJ2-2, with D possibly being TRBD1 or TRBD2 (5 bases each). Germline CDR1 is MNHEY and CDR2 is SVGAGI. The CDR3 contains 13 residues. V dropped 6 bases and J dropped 6 bases, with 11 bases sitting between them. The CDR3 reads CASSSRGSGELFF. The DNA for the CDR3 is TGTGCCAGCAGCTCGAGGGGCTCCGGGGAGCTGTTTTTT.

V usage is TRBV19 and J usage is TRBJ1-4; the match to TRBD1 covers 9 bases. V dropped 6 bases and J dropped 4; count of bases not matched to a gene: 18. Germline CDR1 is LNHDA and CDR2 is SQIVND (reference sequence). CDR3 length equals 19 residues. Here the CDR3 reads CASSTLTGTGYIYNEKLFF. CDR3 bases: TGTGCCAGTAGCACCCTTACCGGGACAGGGTATATATATAATGAAAAACTGTTTTTT.

V is TRBV10-3 and J is TRBJ2-3, with a weak D call TRBD2 (5 bases). The CDR3 totals 17 residues. The V end lost 3 bases, the J end lost 0 bases, and 16 bases lay between the germline ends. Germline assignment: CDR1 ENHRY and CDR2 SYGVKD. The CDR3 bases are TGTGCCATCAGTGATCCGACTATCTGGGGTAGCACAGATACGCAGTATTTT. This codes for CAISDPTIWGSTDTQYF.

This chain links TRBV5-4 with TRBJ2-5; D is unclear. The CDR3 is 13 amino acids. Germline values: CDR1 SGHNT, CDR2 YYREEE (reference sequence). The V and J ends lost 0 bases and 0 bases respectively, with 3 bases between them. CDR3 amino acids: CASSLEHQETQYF. The CDR3 region has the DNA TGTGCCAGCAGCTTGGAGCACCAAGAGACCCAGTACTTC. Combining the CDR3 with reference TRBV5-4 and TRBJ2-5 gives the whole variable domain ETGVTQSPTHLIKTRGQQVTLRCSSQSGHNTVSWYQQALGQGPQFIFQYYREEENGRGNFPPRFSGLQFPNYSSELNVNALELDDSALYLCASSLEHQETQYFGPGTRLLVL.

The V and J genes are TRBV18 and TRBJ1-4; 7 nucleotides line up with TRBD1. With V trimmed by 1 base and J by 7 bases, 9 bases remained unmatched. Germline V lookup: CDR1 KGHSH, CDR2 LQKENI. There are 16 residues in the CDR3. CDR3 coding DNA: TGTGCCAGCTCACCACTAGCAGGGGGTATTGGTGAAAAACTGTTTTTT. Translation gives CASSPLAGGIGEKLFF.

The chain employs TRBV6-1 and TRBJ1-5, with 8 nucleotides matching TRBD1. The CDR3 is 20 residues long. V lost 1 base, J lost 3 bases, and 17 bases stayed unmatched. Germline values: CDR1 MNHNS, CDR2 SASEGT. In DNA form, the CDR3 reads TGTGCCAGCAGTGAAGGGCCCCGGGGGATGACAGGGGACGCCAATCAGCCCCAGCATTTT. Translation gives CASSEGPRGMTGDANQPQHF.

The chain links TRBV6-6 to TRBJ1-5; D not certain. The CDR3 has 13 residues. Germline lookup yields CDR1 MNHNY and CDR2 SVGAGI (reference sequence). The V and J ends lost 8 bases and 5 bases respectively, with 13 bases between them. The CDR3 spells CASSTVEDQPQHF. The CDR3, as DNA: TGTGCCAGCTCGACGGTGGAGGATCAGCCCCAGCATTTT.

This chain uses TRBV19 with TRBJ1-1; 10 nucleotides match TRBD1. CDR1 and CDR2 (germline): LNHDA, SQIVND (reference sequence). The CDR3 is made up of 14 amino acids. V shed 5 bases and J 4 bases; nucleotides not matched to a gene: 4. The CDR3, as DNA: TGTGCCAGTAGTGAGTGGACAGGGGGCACTGAAGCTTTCTTT. It encodes CASSEWTGGTEAFF.

The chain links TRBV5-6 to TRBJ2-5, with D possibly TRBD2 on 6 matching bases. Trimming removed 3 bases at V and 2 bases at J, with 17 bases between. This CDR3 spans 16 amino acids. Germline CDR1 SGHDT, CDR2 YYEEEE. The CDR3 spells CASSSNLVADQETQYF. The CDR3 DNA follows: TGTGCCAGCAGCTCCAATCTAGTAGCGGATCAAGAGACCCAGTACTTC.

The rearrangement joins TRBV10-2 to TRBJ2-2, with D uncertain. The CDR3 runs 16 residues. The germline V gene has CDR1 WSHSY and CDR2 SAAADI. Trimming cost V 3 bases and J 2 bases, with 13 bases left between them. CDR3 amino acids: CASSDLDRRNTGELFF. The CDR3 nucleotides are TGCGCCAGCAGTGACTTGGACCGACGCAACACCGGGGAGCTGTTTTTT.

The CDR3 region has the DNA TGTGCCAGCAATGGCGACGGCCTGAACACCGGGGAGCTGTTTTTT. Amino acid sequence: CASNGDGLNTGELFF. The V call is TRBV2, the J call TRBJ2-2; D is ambiguous. Germline CDR1 is SNHLY and CDR2 is FYNNEI. The CDR3 covers 15 residues. Trimming removed 7 bases from V and 1 base from J, with 13 bases in between. Variable domain in full (rest from reference TRBV2 and TRBJ2-2): EPEVTQTPSHQVTQMGQEVILRCVPISNHLYFYWYRQILGQKVEFLVSFYNNEISEKSEIFDDQFSVERPDGSNFTLKIRSTKLEDSAMYFCASNGDGLNTGELFFGEGSRLTVL.

The rearrangement uses TRBV5-1 and TRBJ2-7, with D possibly being TRBD1 (6 bases). CDR1 is SGHRS and CDR2 is YFSETQ in the germline V gene. The V gene lost 3 bases and the J gene lost 0 bases, with 13 bases spanning the gap. The CDR3 runs to 15 residues. The CDR3 reads CASSSQGISSYEQYF. Written as DNA, the CDR3 is TGCGCCAGCAGCTCACAGGGAATCAGCTCCTACGAGCAGTACTTC.

This clone was detected only a few times. The J gene is TRBJ1-1, the V gene TRBV5-6; D is ambiguous. The CDR3 is 13 residues long. Germline assignment: CDR1 SGHDT and CDR2 YYEEEE. V was cut by 2 bases and J by 2 bases, with 7 bases left in between. In DNA form, the CDR3 reads TGTGCCAGCAGCTTACCATCCAACACTGAAGCTTTCTTT. Its protein product is CASSLPSNTEAFF.

The rearrangement joins TRBV10-3 to TRBJ2-1; the match to TRBD2 covers 14 bases. The CDR3 runs to 19 residues. V lost 5 bases, J lost 0 bases, and 9 bases stayed unmatched. From germline, CDR1 is ENHRY and CDR2 SYGVKD. The CDR3 DNA follows: TGTGCCATCAGTAGGACTAGCGGGGGGTCTAGAAGCTCCTACAATGAGCAGTTCTTC. It codes for CAISRTSGGSRSSYNEQFF.

This rearrangement joins TRBV11-3 to TRBJ2-7; D unresolved. The CDR3 loop spans 13 amino acids. Trimming shortened V by 1 base and J by 6 bases, and 10 bases separated the two germline ends. Germline CDR1 is SGHNT and CDR2 is YENEEA. The CDR3 spells CASSLGEGTEQYF. Here the CDR3 DNA reads TGTGCCAGCAGCTTAGGAGAAGGAACCGAGCAGTACTTC.

This CDR3 is CASSLVGQSSTDTQYF. The CDR3 coding sequence is TGTGCCAGCAGCTTAGTGGGCCAGTCTAGCACAGATACGCAGTATTTT. The rearrangement joins TRBV11-2 to TRBJ2-3; no clear D. This CDR3 has 16 amino acids. Trimming took 1 base from V and 0 from J, leaving 11 bases between them. Germline V gene lookup returns CDR1 SGHAT and CDR2 FQNNGV.

The gene calls are TRBV6-5 and TRBJ1-1; 7 nucleotides align to TRBD1. Germline values: CDR1 MNHEY, CDR2 SVGAGI. The CDR3 consists of 13 residues. The V segment lost 6 bases and the J segment 7 bases; nucleotides outside the gene matches: 8. The CDR3 region is CASSRGEQGEAFF. CDR3 nucleotide sequence: TGTGCCAGCAGCAGGGGGGAACAGGGTGAAGCTTTCTTT.

This clone has only one observation. The rearrangement links TRBV23-1 to TRBJ1-5, with D possibly TRBD1 on 5 matching bases. TRBV23-1 is recorded as an ORF, its role being uncertain. The CDR3 is 18 amino acids. Trimming stripped 3 bases from V and 5 bases from J, with 23 bases between. The CDR3 is CASSHRIGRDGVDQPQHF. CDR3 coding DNA: TGCGCCAGCAGTCATCGGATCGGACGGGACGGAGTTGATCAGCCCCAGCATTTT.

The V gene is TRBV4-1, the J gene TRBJ2-5, with 12 bases matching TRBD2. Trimming removed 0 bases from V and 6 bases from J; junction bases left unmatched: 5. This CDR3 region has 16 residues. CDR1 is MGHRA and CDR2 is YSYEKL in the germline V gene. The DNA of the CDR3 is TGCGCCAGCAGCCAAGACGGACTAGCGGGATTAAAGACCCAGTACTTC. Its protein product is CASSQDGLAGLKTQYF.

J is TRBJ2-3 and V is TRBV4-3; TRBD1 agrees at 7 bases. Trimming removed 0 bases from V and 11 bases from J; junction bases left unmatched: 5. CDR3 length: 13 residues. Germline loops: CDR1 LGHNA, CDR2 YSLEER. CDR3 amino acids: CASSQDRGGRQYF. Written as DNA, the CDR3 is TGCGCCAGCAGCCAAGATAGAGGGGGCCGGCAGTATTTT.

DNA of the CDR3: TGCGCCAGCAGCTCGGAACAGGGATCCTATAATTCACCCCTCCACTTT. This codes for CASSSEQGSYNSPLHF. The chain couples TRBV5-1 to TRBJ1-6; the D gene is possibly TRBD1 (6 bases). From germline, CDR1 is SGHRS and CDR2 YFSETQ. The CDR3 has 16 residues. V lost 3 bases, J lost 1 base, and 11 bases lay in between.